The 9 T cell receptor beta chains below all came from one sample that was sequenced in a study of shared clonotypes between healthy human individuals. Clones were sequenced by immunoSEQ multiplex PCR, and TCRdb holds only the in-frame ones, with some missing. Here the sample spans about 2.4 million clones, under 95% being singletons. The sequencing sample was made of naive CD4+ T cells from PBMCs. Subset in this sample: CD45RA+ positively selected. Source of these receptors: a man aged 18 to 30 in good health. Some clones in this sample may be carry-over from other donors' samples.

The V call is TRBV6-6, the J call TRBJ1-1, with a weak D call TRBD1 (6 bases). The CDR3 spans 14 residues. Germline V lookup: CDR1 MNHNY, CDR2 SVGAGI (reference sequence). The ends were cut back, 7 bases at V and 4 bases at J, with 16 bases in the middle. The CDR3 here is CASTHGGRGTEAFF. CDR3 nucleotide sequence: TGTGCCAGCACCCACGGTGGCAGGGGCACTGAAGCTTTCTTT.

The chain uses TRBV19 and TRBJ1-5; no clear D gene. Between the trimmed V and J ends, which lost 8 bases and 0 bases, there was a span of 14 bases. Germline lookup yields CDR1 LNHDA and CDR2 SQIVND (reference sequence). The CDR3 is made up of 15 amino acids. This CDR3 reads CASGEGSNSNQPQHF. The CDR3 DNA reads as TGTGCCAGTGGGGAAGGATCCAATAGCAATCAGCCCCAGCATTTT.

As DNA, the CDR3 is TGCGCCAGCAGCTTGGGGTACGACACTGAAGCTTTCTTT. It encodes CASSLGYDTEAFF. The chain joins TRBV5-1 to TRBJ1-1; D not resolved. The germline V gene encodes CDR1 SGHRS and CDR2 YFSETQ. V shed 0 bases and J shed 3 bases, with 6 bases lying between them. There are 13 residues in the CDR3.

The chain is built from TRBV7-9 and TRBJ2-1; D not resolved. Deletions cut 2 bases from V and 6 bases from J, with 5 bases between. The CDR3 has 12 amino acids. The V gene's germline CDR1 is SEHNR and CDR2 FQNEAQ (reference sequence). CDR3 sequence reads: CASSLQLNEQFF. The CDR3 bases are TGTGCCAGCAGCTTACAACTCAATGAGCAGTTCTTC.

V and J are TRBV5-1 and TRBJ2-3; TRBD2 agrees at 10 bases. The CDR3 extends over 16 amino acids. The V gene's germline CDR1 is SGHRS and CDR2 YFSETQ. V lost 7 bases and J lost 4; bases outside the gene matches: 12. As DNA, the CDR3 is TGCGCCAGCCACCGCGGGCTAGCGGGAGAGCCAGATACGCAGTATTTT. The encoded protein is CASHRGLAGEPDTQYF.

The genes are TRBV28 and TRBJ2-2, with D perhaps given as TRBD1 or TRBD2 (5 bases each). Germline assignment: CDR1 MDHEN and CDR2 SYDVKM. CDR3 size: 16 residues. Trimming left V 3 bases short and J 5 bases short, with 16 bases between. The CDR3, as DNA: TGTGCCAGCAGTTTTTGGGGGAGAGGAGAAACCGGGGAGCTGTTTTTT. It encodes CASSFWGRGETGELFF.

CDR3 in DNA: TGTGCCTGGAGAAGGTCAGGGTTCTCCTACGAGCAGTACTTC. It encodes CAWRRSGFSYEQYF. The chain links TRBV30 to TRBJ2-7, with a possible D match to TRBD1 (5 bases). This CDR3 is 14 amino acids long. Trimming stripped 3 bases from V and 0 bases from J, with 12 bases between. Germline assignment: CDR1 GTSNPN and CDR2 SVGIG (reference sequence).

The rearrangement uses TRBV28 and TRBJ2-3; 10 nucleotides match TRBD1. V lost 2 bases and J lost 2; bases outside the gene matches: 7. The CDR3 is 17 amino acids. Germline V gene lookup returns CDR1 MDHEN and CDR2 SYDVKM. DNA for the CDR3: TGTGCCAGCAGTTTAGAATGGGGACAGGGGATCACAGATACGCAGTATTTT. It specifies CASSLEWGQGITDTQYF.

The gene calls are TRBV27 and TRBJ1-1; TRBD1 agrees at 10 bases. Germline CDR1 and CDR2: MNHEY and SMNVEV (reference sequence). The CDR3 loop spans 15 amino acids. V was clipped by 6 bases and J by 4 bases; unmatched bases: 8. CDR3 nucleotide sequence: TGTGCCAGCAGGCCCCCGACAGGGGGCGGCACTGAAGCTTTCTTT. Its translation is CASRPPTGGGTEAFF.